This section outlines one T cell receptor beta chain sequence together with its context. The antigen remains unidentified. Blood CD4+ CD25-low CD127-high conventional T cells supplied the genomic DNA template. The germline V gene encodes CDR1 LNHDA and CDR2 SQIVND (reference sequence). With 8 bases removed from V and 4 bases from J, the gap between germline ends came to 17 bases. This CDR3 is 15 amino acids long. The table came from immunoSEQ multiplex PCR; TCRdb's copy has only in-frame clones and leaves some out. This table holds approximately 30,000 clones, more than 90% found once. These data come from a study of regulatory and conventional T cells in RAG deficiency. Study results and limitations: Shannon entropy was markedly lower and Simpson indices higher in RAG-deficient patients than control T-cell subsets. Patient subsets had shorter CDR3s; Omenn Treg-Tconv overlap exceeded 85%. Compared with controls, unique Treg TCR beta sequences dropped around 100-fold in Omenn syndrome and CID/AS.

The same data also went into a second study, on regulatory T cells. That work states: Amplification used 52 TRBV primers and 13 TRBJ primers. Patient repertoires had restricted TRB V-J pairs and skewed V and J usage, most in Tregs.

V usage is TRBV19 and J usage is TRBJ2-2, with D possibly TRBD2 on 6 matching bases. Sequenced sample: CD25- CD4+ T cells sorted from blood. The sequence derives from a human donor in good health. The CDR3 DNA follows: TGTGCCAGTCAATCGGGACTCTTTTCCACCGGGGAGCTGTTTTTT. Its protein product is CASQSGLFSTGELFF.